Sequencing of this T cell receptor beta chain was carried out in a study of shared clonotypes between healthy human individuals. An approximately 200 ng quantity of DNA, tens of thousands of T cell genomes, went into the sorted-subset replicate PCRs. Sequencing was performed with immunoSEQ multiplex PCR; in TCRdb, only in-frame clones are kept and a portion is missing. The repertoire holds 2,100,000 or so clones, with 90% to 97% as singletons. Germline V gives CDR1 SGHTA, CDR2 FQGNSA. The CDR3 has 16 amino acids. Deletions cut 0 bases from V and 0 bases from J, with 12 bases between. A remark on this clone: Antigen specificity is unknown. Other DNA sequences in the sample encode the same CDR3.

The study, taken as a whole, reports: Represented diversity, genetic and exposure-history alike, was limited by few donors.

This sequence joins TRBV7-2 and TRBJ2-7; the D gene is possibly TRBD2 (5 bases). The TCR comes from a man aged 18-30 years in good health. Sample: naive CD4+ T cells sorted from blood. Regarding subset: CD45RA+ positively selected. CDR3 nucleotides: TGTGCCAGCAGCTTAGCGGGTTCGGGGTCCTCCTACGAGCAGTACTTC. It is translated as CASSLAGSGSSYEQYF.